The 6 T cell receptor beta chains below come from one sample, sequenced in a study of graft-versus-host responses after intestinal transplantation (dated by TCRdb to about 2021). The library was produced with the immunoSEQ multiplex PCR assay. This immuneACCESS table, as held by TCRdb, lists in-frame sequences with V and J called but not all clones. Of the missing ones, under half trace to an unresolved V gene in checked studies; the others have no known cause. Across this sample there are tens of thousands of clones, with 33% seen only once. Together, the top ten hold roughly 8.4% of the sample. The label giving this sample's time point can be read as: cells obtained before transplantation from donor or recipient. In the mixed lymphocyte reactions, around 200,000 CFSE-labeled pre-transplant responders were plated with around 200,000 irradiated violet-dye-labeled stimulators and cultured for 5 to 7 days.

The material was alloreactive CD8+ T cells from a mixed lymphocyte reaction culture, obtained before intestinal transplant. Sample cell subset or site, as interpreted from the label and publication: CFSE-low proliferating T cells sorted from roughly 6-day pre-transplant mixed lymphocyte reaction (GvH or HvG direction). The receptors shown here come from a human patient who received an intestinal transplant.

This clone showed up just a few times. The chain employs TRBV2 and TRBJ2-5, with D tentatively TRBD1 or TRBD2 (5 bases each). Germline V gene sequence: CDR1 SNHLY, CDR2 FYNNEI. The CDR3 is 19 residues long. V shed 4 bases and J shed 1 base, with 25 bases lying between them. CDR3 region: CASSALLTTEGWGQETQYF. The CDR3 nucleotides read TGTGCCAGCAGTGCCCTCCTAACGACAGAGGGCTGGGGCCAAGAGACCCAGTACTTC. Variable domain in full (rest from reference TRBV2 and TRBJ2-5): EPEVTQTPSHQVTQMGQEVILRCVPISNHLYFYWYRQILGQKVEFLVSFYNNEISEKSEIFDDQFSVERPDGSNFTLKIRSTKLEDSAMYFCASSALLTTEGWGQETQYFGPGTRLLVL.

This clone is judged medium-sized. The chain has TRBV6-6 and TRBJ2-7; D perhaps matches TRBD2 (6 bases). CDR3 length: 12 residues. Germline V gives CDR1 MNHNY, CDR2 SVGAGI (reference sequence). V shed 3 bases and J shed 5 bases, with 8 bases lying between them. DNA for the CDR3: TGTGCCAGCAGTTATGGAGGGAACGAGCAGTACTTC. Amino acids: CASSYGGNEQYF.

This clone was counted between two and nine times. This chain links TRBV6-1 with TRBJ2-5; no definite D call. The end of the DNA is better explained by TRBJ2-7, so the J call may be wrong. Germline loops: CDR1 MNHNS, CDR2 SASEGT. The CDR3 contains 12 residues. This CDR3 is CASSAPDYEQYF. The DNA for the CDR3 is TGTGCCAGCAGTGCGCCGGACTACGAGCAGTACTTC.

The table lists this clone with a few counts. This chain connects TRBV11-3 to TRBJ2-7; maybe TRBD2 (5 bases). The germline CDR1 and CDR2 sequences are SGHNT and YENEEA. The CDR3 is 13 amino acids. V shed 6 bases and J shed 1 base, with 10 bases lying between them. In nucleotides, the CDR3 is TGTGCCAGCAGTTTCGGACTTTCCTACGAGCAGTACTTC. It translates to CASSFGLSYEQYF.

This clone has a handful of counts. The V and J genes are TRBV6-6 and TRBJ1-5; D perhaps matches TRBD1 (6 bases). CDR3 length: 14 residues. Trimming cost V 5 bases and J 1 base, with 9 bases left between them. The V gene's germline CDR1 is MNHNY and CDR2 SVGAGI (reference sequence). The CDR3 spells CASSDDRSNQPQHF. The CDR3 DNA follows: TGTGCCAGCAGTGATGACAGGAGCAATCAGCCCCAGCATTTT.

This clone appeared a few times. The CDR3 region is CAWTSPPEAFF. The CDR3 nucleotides read TGTGCCTGGACCTCTCCTCCTGAAGCTTTCTTT. V is TRBV30 and J is TRBJ1-1; D is unclear. Germline loops: CDR1 GTSNPN, CDR2 SVGIG (reference sequence). The CDR3 extends over 11 amino acids. V was clipped by 4 bases and J by 6 bases, with 9 bases between them. The complete variable domain, with remaining parts taken from reference TRBV30 and TRBJ1-1, reads SQTIHQWPATLVQPVGSPLSLECTVEGTSNPNLYWYRQAAGRGLQLLFYSVGIGQISSEVPQNLSASRPQDRQFILSSKKLLLSDSGFYLCAWTSPPEAFFGQGTRLTVV.